These 3 T cell receptor beta chains share one sample of origin, sequenced in a study of CD8+ T cells in alopecia areata. Following RNA extraction, reverse transcription yielded cDNA that acted as the sequencing template. Measured with immunoSEQ multiplex PCR; TCRdb has only the in-frame clones, and not every one. The sample shows about 200,000 clones, 45% to 70% of them seen only once. Specimen: CD8+ T cells sorted from blood. These TCRs come from a human donor in good health.

The chain couples TRBV2 to TRBJ2-7; maybe TRBD2 (5 bases). V dropped 3 bases and J dropped 0 bases, with 15 bases sitting between them. This CDR3 has 16 amino acids. The germline V gene has CDR1 SNHLY and CDR2 FYNNEI. In nucleotides, the CDR3 is TGTGCCAGCAGTGATTGGGTAGCGTCGAGCTCCTACGAGCAGTACTTC. It translates to CASSDWVASSSYEQYF.

This clone has only a few counts. The chain couples TRBV19 to TRBJ2-5; D may correspond to TRBD1 or TRBD2 (5 bases each). The CDR3 sequence is 14 residues long. V was cut by 4 bases and J by 2 bases, with 11 bases left in between. Germline V lookup: CDR1 LNHDA, CDR2 SQIVND (reference sequence). CDR3 sequence: CASSTGPSQETQYF. Here the CDR3 DNA reads TGTGCCAGTAGTACGGGACCCTCACAAGAGACCCAGTACTTC.

The chain carries TRBV29-1 and TRBJ2-7; D is unresolved. The germline CDR1 and CDR2 sequences are SQVTM and ANQGSEA. The CDR3 runs 13 residues. V was clipped by 7 bases and J by 1 base, with 14 bases between them. For the CDR3, the DNA is TGCAGCGCCGAAGGAGACGGATCCTACGAGCAGTACTTC. It encodes CSAEGDGSYEQYF.